Below are 32 T cell receptor beta chains sequenced from a single sample in a study of regulatory T cells in long-lasting Graves disease. As for time point: persistent/refractory GD, antithyroid drugs over 5 years with positive TRAb. PBMC-derived RNA was used for the TCR library. According to the study, TCR beta libraries were built with iRepertoire HTBI primers and CDR3-region Arm-PCR. TCRdb re-analysed the multiplex PCR reads in MiXCR, keeping a single row per CDR3 protein. The sample carries approximately 440,000 distinct CDR3 sequences, 20% to 30% recorded once. Source: peripheral blood mononuclear cells (PBMCs), taken when the disease was refractory, from a patient treated with antithyroid drugs. The receptors here all came from a female donor with Graves disease.

This clonotype was seen only a few times. This chain links TRBV18 with TRBJ2-2; weak D call: TRBD2 (5 bases). The CDR3 sequence is 14 residues long. Germline V gene lookup returns CDR1 KGHSH and CDR2 LQKENI. V dropped 6 bases and J dropped 4 bases, with 12 bases sitting between them. DNA of the CDR3: TGTGCCAGCTCTGGTAGCGAGTTCACCGGGGAGCTGTTTTTT. Amino acid sequence: CASSGSEFTGELFF.

This clonotype was counted ten times or more. The V call is TRBV12-3 or TRBV12-4, the J call TRBJ2-7; D call uncertain. The CDR3 loop spans 16 amino acids. V shed 5 bases and J shed 0 bases, with 17 bases lying between them. CDR3 amino acids: CASSHTSDLYSYEQYF. CDR3 sequence (DNA): TGTGCCAGCAGTCACACCTCGGACCTATACTCCTACGAGCAGTACTTC.

The chain carries TRBV15 and TRBJ1-2; D ambiguous. The CDR3 sequence is 14 residues long. Trimming stripped 0 bases from V and 11 bases from J, with 16 bases between. CDR1 and CDR2 (germline): LNHNV, YYDKDF (reference sequence). Here the CDR3 reads CATSRDYQESGYTF. DNA of the CDR3: TGTGCCACCAGCAGAGATTACCAGGAAAGCGGTTACACCTTC.

The chain carries TRBV18 and TRBJ1-1, with D unresolved. The CDR3 totals 10 residues. CDR1 is KGHSH and CDR2 is LQKENI in the germline V gene. With 3 bases removed from V and 8 bases from J, the gap between germline ends came to 4 bases. CDR3 bases: TGTGCCAGCTCACCCCCCGAAGCTTTCTTT. Its translation: CASSPPEAFF.

The chain combines TRBV7-9 with TRBJ1-4, with 7 positions matching TRBD1. V shed 5 bases and J 2 bases; nucleotides not matched to a gene: 5. The CDR3 runs 15 residues. The germline gives CDR1 SEHNR, CDR2 FQNEAQ (reference sequence). The CDR3 DNA reads as TGTGCCAGCAGCGAGACGACAGGGACTAATGAAAAACTGTTTTTT. Its protein product is CASSETTGTNEKLFF.

The J gene is TRBJ1-1, the V gene TRBV5-1, with 7 bases matching TRBD1. The trim removed 0 bases at V and 4 bases at J, leaving 6 bases unmatched. CDR3 length equals 15 residues. In germline, CDR1 is SGHRS, CDR2 YFSETQ. This chain's CDR3 is CASSLEGGLSTEAFF. Written as DNA, the CDR3 is TGCGCCAGCAGCTTGGAAGGGGGCCTGAGCACTGAAGCTTTCTTT.

Concerning this clonotype itself: At one boundary the junction diverges from the germline segment, which might be a read error. V and J are TRBV18 and TRBJ2-7, with a tentative D call TRBD1 (6 bases). Germline V gives CDR1 KGHSH, CDR2 LQKENI. The CDR3 runs to 14 residues. For the CDR3, the DNA is TGTGCCAGCTCACCACAGACAGGCTCCCACGAGCAGTACTTC. It is translated as CASSPQTGSHEQYF.

V usage is TRBV7-9 and J usage is TRBJ1-5; unclear D gene. CDR1 SEHNR and CDR2 FQNEAQ come from the germline V gene (reference sequence). The length of the CDR3 is 13 residues. The V end lost 7 bases, the J end lost 2 bases, and 9 bases lay between the germline ends. DNA for the CDR3: TGTGCCAGCAATGATGGGGGCAATCAGCCCCAGCATTTT. The encoded protein is CASNDGGNQPQHF. Full variable domain (missing parts from reference TRBV7-9 and TRBJ1-5): DTGVSQNPRHKITKRGQNVTFRCDPISEHNRLYWYRQTLGQGPEFLTYFQNEAQLEKSRLLSDRFSAERPKGSFSTLEIQRTEQGDSAMYLCASNDGGNQPQHFGDGTRLSIL.

This clonotype came up many times. This sequence joins TRBV28 and TRBJ1-5; no reliable D call. Germline V CDR1 and CDR2: MDHEN, SYDVKM. The CDR3 totals 12 residues. Trimming stripped 10 bases from V and 4 bases from J, with 11 bases between. DNA for the CDR3: TGTGCCACCTCTTTCGGAAATCAGCCCCAGCATTTT. Translated, it gives CATSFGNQPQHF. The variable domain in full, with the rest retrieved from reference TRBV28 and TRBJ1-5, is DVKVTQSSRYLVKRTGEKVFLECVQDMDHENMFWYRQDPGLGLRLIYFSYDVKMKEKGDIPEGYSVSREKKERFSLILESASTNQTSMYLCATSFGNQPQHFGDGTRLSIL.

This chain links TRBV29-1 with TRBJ2-4, with TRBD2 identical over 15 bases. In germline, CDR1 is SQVTM, CDR2 ANQGSEA. The trim removed 7 bases at V and 2 bases at J, leaving 12 bases unmatched. The CDR3 loop spans 18 amino acids. The CDR3 loop reads CSALPGLAGGPTKNIQYF. Here the CDR3 DNA reads TGCAGCGCCCTGCCTGGACTAGCGGGAGGGCCCACCAAAAACATTCAGTACTTC.

This clonotype has at least ten counts. The chain is built from TRBV12-3 or TRBV12-4 and TRBJ2-4; 7 positions agree with TRBD2. With 4 bases clipped from V and 1 base from J, the junction kept 10 bases outside the gene matches. The CDR3 is 17 amino acids. The CDR3 is CASSSMGLPVAKNIQYF. The CDR3 DNA sequence: TGTGCCAGCAGTTCTATGGGACTACCAGTTGCCAAAAACATTCAGTACTTC.

This chain uses TRBV20-1 with TRBJ1-5; a possible D gene is TRBD1 (5 bases). CDR1 and CDR2 (germline): DFQATT, SNEGSKA (reference sequence). The CDR3 covers 13 residues. V lost 3 bases and J lost 7, with 13 bases in between. This CDR3 reads CSARVGVAQPQHF. CDR3 DNA sequence: TGCAGTGCTAGGGTAGGGGTCGCGCAGCCCCAGCATTTT.

This clonotype has at least ten counts. The chain employs TRBV2 and TRBJ2-7; D perhaps matches TRBD1 (6 bases). The CDR3 is 13 amino acids. Trimming took 4 bases from V and 3 from J, leaving 10 bases between them. CDR1 and CDR2 from the germline V gene are SNHLY and FYNNEI. DNA for the CDR3: TGTGCCAGCAGTGCCCAACAGGGCTACGAGCAGTACTTC. This translates into CASSAQQGYEQYF.

In this sample, this clonotype turned up a few times. The chain uses TRBV28 and TRBJ2-7, with D perhaps matching TRBD2 (5 bases). The CDR3 runs to 13 residues. Germline assignment: CDR1 MDHEN and CDR2 SYDVKM. Between the trimmed V and J ends, which lost 6 bases and 12 bases, there was a span of 21 bases. Here the CDR3 DNA reads TGTGCCAGCAGAGAGGTCCTAGCAGGCGAAACGTACTTC. Translated: CASREVLAGETYF.

This clonotype showed up just a few times. At one end the junction does not follow the germline gene, possibly because of a read error. The V call is TRBV3-1, the J call TRBJ1-1; possibly TRBD1 for D (5 bases). Germline assignment: CDR1 LGHDT and CDR2 YNNKEL (reference sequence). The CDR3 has 15 residues. Here the CDR3 reads CASSPARDLNPEAFF. In nucleotides, the CDR3 is TGTGCCAGCAGCCCTGCACGGGACCTGAACCCTGAAGCTTTCTTT.

The chain joins TRBV12-3 or TRBV12-4 to TRBJ2-3, with 13 bases identical to TRBD2. This CDR3 contains 16 residues. Trimming cost V 6 bases and J 3 bases; bases outside gene matches: 6. Written as DNA, the CDR3 is TGTGCCAGCAGCCGTAGACTAGCGGGAGGTACAGATACGCAGTATTTT. Its translation: CASSRRLAGGTDTQYF.

V gene TRBV6-2 or TRBV6-3 combines with J gene TRBJ2-1, with D maybe TRBD2 (6 bases). The CDR3 extends over 12 amino acids. CDR1 is MNHEY and CDR2 is SVGEGT in the germline V gene. Trimming stripped 8 bases from V and 6 bases from J, with 11 bases between. This CDR3 reads CASGPSVNEQFF. For the CDR3, the DNA is TGTGCCAGCGGGCCTAGCGTCAATGAGCAGTTCTTC.

This clonotype came up a few times. The rearrangement links TRBV29-1 to TRBJ2-1; D is undetermined. This CDR3 region has 14 residues. V was shortened by 3 bases and J by 0 bases, with 9 bases between the two germline ends. Per germline, CDR1 SQVTM and CDR2 ANQGSEA. CDR3 sequence reads: CSVELDHSYNEQFF. The DNA of the CDR3 is TGCAGCGTTGAGTTGGACCACTCCTACAATGAGCAGTTCTTC.

This clonotype was picked up a small number of times. The V gene is TRBV27, the J gene TRBJ2-5, with 11 bases fitting TRBD2. This CDR3 comprises 17 residues. Germline lookup yields CDR1 MNHEY and CDR2 SMNVEV (reference sequence). V lost 7 bases and J lost 1; bases outside the gene matches: 11. CDR3 in amino acids: CASTRIGGLAAQETQYF. The CDR3 DNA is TGTGCCAGCACCAGAATTGGGGGACTAGCGGCCCAAGAGACCCAGTACTTC.

As to this clonotype: This may arise from a read error, as a much more abundant clone is one base away. The chain couples TRBV11-2 to TRBJ2-7, with TRBD2 matching over 7 bases. Germline CDR1 is SGHAT and CDR2 is FQNNGV. V was clipped by 5 bases and J by 5 bases; unmatched bases: 9. CDR3 length: 14 amino acids. The CDR3 loop is CASSARLAAHEQYF. The CDR3 DNA follows: TGTGCCAGCAGCGCCCGACTAGCTGCCCACGAGCAGTACTTC.

V is TRBV7-9 and J is TRBJ1-6; 7 bases line up with TRBD1. The V gene's germline CDR1 is SEHNR and CDR2 FQNEAQ (reference sequence). The CDR3 consists of 17 residues. Germline trimming cut 1 base from V and 6 bases from J; bases unmatched to any gene: 9. The CDR3 DNA reads as TGTGCCAGCAGCTTAGGGGCGGACAGGAGGGTTAATTCACCCCTCCACTTT. It encodes CASSLGADRRVNSPLHF.

This clonotype was counted between two and nine times. The chain is built from TRBV20-1 and TRBJ1-2, with 9 bases that match TRBD1. Trimming took 2 bases from V and 0 from J; bases not matched to a gene: 13. The CDR3 is 18 residues long. CDR1 is DFQATT and CDR2 is SNEGSKA in the germline V gene (reference sequence). The CDR3 here is CSARSNLGQGIANYGYTF. The CDR3 coding sequence is TGCAGTGCTAGATCCAATCTCGGACAGGGGATAGCTAACTATGGCTACACCTTC.

This clonotype has only a few counts. CDR3 sequence reads: CASSRNGFRTGELFF. CDR3 DNA sequence: TGTGCCAGCAGCCGCAACGGGTTCCGCACCGGGGAGCTGTTTTTT. The chain carries TRBV6-1 and TRBJ2-2, with no clear D. This CDR3 contains 15 residues. V was trimmed by 6 bases and J by 4 bases, leaving 15 bases between them. Germline V gene sequence: CDR1 MNHNS, CDR2 SASEGT.

The gene calls are TRBV6-1 and TRBJ2-2; D may be TRBD2 (5 bases). V was trimmed by 6 bases and J by 5 bases, leaving 10 bases between them. The CDR3 extends over 13 amino acids. In germline, CDR1 is MNHNS, CDR2 SASEGT. CDR3: CASRSGGTGELFF. The DNA of the CDR3 is TGTGCCAGCAGATCAGGAGGTACCGGGGAGCTGTTTTTT.

This clonotype was detected only a few times. The chain has TRBV11-1 and TRBJ2-5, with D perhaps TRBD1 or TRBD2 (5 bases each). This CDR3 region has 16 residues. Germline CDR1 reads SGHAT; CDR2 reads FQDESV (reference sequence). V was clipped by 5 bases and J by 5 bases, with 21 bases between them. CDR3 sequence reads: CASSQEVAGRGETQYF. CDR3 bases: TGTGCCAGCAGCCAAGAAGTCGCAGGGCGAGGGGAGACCCAGTACTTC.

This clonotype was recorded many times. The junction departs from germline at one end; a sequencing error may be responsible. The rearrangement links TRBV5-1 to TRBJ2-2; 11 bases are a match to TRBD2. Per germline, CDR1 SGHRS and CDR2 YFSETQ. This CDR3 contains 16 residues. The CDR3 DNA is TGTGCCAGCAGCTTAACTAGCGGGAGAGGGACCGGGGAGCTGTTTTTT. Its protein product is CASSLTSGRGTGELFF.

The chain carries TRBV20-1 and TRBJ2-3; perhaps TRBD2 as D (6 bases). V gave up 5 bases and J gave up 0 bases, with 12 bases separating them. CDR1 and CDR2 (germline): DFQATT, SNEGSKA (reference sequence). The CDR3 is 14 amino acids. The chain's CDR3 is CSAETAGSTDTQYF. In DNA, the CDR3 is TGCAGTGCTGAGACGGCGGGGAGCACAGATACGCAGTATTTT.

This chain links TRBV5-6 with TRBJ2-7, with D possibly being TRBD2 (5 bases). The length of the CDR3 is 16 residues. Looked up from germline, CDR1 is SGHDT and CDR2 is YYEEEE. Trimming left V 3 bases short and J 3 bases short, with 19 bases between. The CDR3 bases are TGTGCCAGCAGCTCTGAGAGCGGCAGGCCCAACTACGAGCAGTACTTC. This codes for CASSSESGRPNYEQYF. The variable domain in full, completed from reference TRBV5-6 and TRBJ2-7, reads DAGVTQSPTHLIKTRGQQVTLRCSPKSGHDTVSWYQQALGQGPQFIFQYYEEEERQRGNFPDRFSGHQFPNYSSELNVNALLLGDSALYLCASSSESGRPNYEQYFGPGTRLTVT.

The chain combines TRBV7-9 with TRBJ1-2; TRBD1 might be the D (5 bases). V was trimmed by 1 base and J by 7 bases, leaving 7 bases between them. The CDR3 is 12 residues long. CDR1 is SEHNR, CDR2 FQNEAQ, per germline (reference sequence). The CDR3 coding sequence is TGTGCCAGCAGCTTAGTGGGACTTGGCTACACCTTC. Protein product: CASSLVGLGYTF.

This clonotype was observed a handful of times. The chain uses TRBV7-9 and TRBJ2-2; 8 bases line up with TRBD1. CDR1 and CDR2 from the germline V gene are SEHNR and FQNEAQ (reference sequence). The V segment lost 4 bases and the J segment 3 bases; nucleotides outside the gene matches: 7. The CDR3 contains 16 residues. CDR3 residues: CASSSPGQEYTGELFF. CDR3 in DNA: TGTGCCAGCAGCTCACCGGGACAGGAATACACCGGGGAGCTGTTTTTT.

This clonotype occurred many times. The V call is TRBV7-9, the J call TRBJ2-7, with 12 positions matching TRBD2. Per the germline V gene, CDR1 is SEHNR and CDR2 is FQNEAQ (reference sequence). Trimming removed 3 bases from V and 5 bases from J; junction bases left unmatched: 5. The CDR3 covers 15 residues. CDR3 sequence: CASSFPTSGSDEQYF. The CDR3 bases are TGTGCCAGCAGCTTTCCGACTAGCGGGAGCGACGAGCAGTACTTC.

The CDR3, as DNA: TGTGCCAACAAACAGGGGGCCAGGTCACCCCTCCACTTT. Translated: CANKQGARSPLHF. The chain recombines TRBV6-2 or TRBV6-3 with TRBJ1-6; TRBD1 matches 9 bases. Germline V gene data show CDR1 as MNHEY and CDR2 as SVGEGT. V lost 10 bases, J lost 10 bases, and 8 bases stayed unmatched. This CDR3 has 13 amino acids.